This TCR delta chain comes out of a study of gammadelta T cells in human blood. Concerning this clone itself: Translating this DNA gives a protein that differs at residue 7 from the TCRdb one, which belongs to a much larger clone; a read error is likely, and the protein shown is this translation.

TCRdb ran CATT on the RT-PCR reads. This table has approximately 1,200 delta-chain clones, 40% to 60% appearing once. V shed 2 bases and J shed 0 bases, with 18 bases lying between them. CDR3 size: 17 residues. Germline V gene data show CDR1 as GEAIGNYY and CDR2 as EKD. The chain has TRDV2 and TRDJ1; D remains unclear. The TCR originated in a human donor. The specimen was Vgamma9Vdelta2 gamma-delta T cells from adult blood. CDR3 protein: CACDMVRGRRDTDKLIF. The CDR3 nucleotides are TGTGCCTGTGACATGGTACGTGGGAGGAGGGACACCGATAAACTCATCTTT.